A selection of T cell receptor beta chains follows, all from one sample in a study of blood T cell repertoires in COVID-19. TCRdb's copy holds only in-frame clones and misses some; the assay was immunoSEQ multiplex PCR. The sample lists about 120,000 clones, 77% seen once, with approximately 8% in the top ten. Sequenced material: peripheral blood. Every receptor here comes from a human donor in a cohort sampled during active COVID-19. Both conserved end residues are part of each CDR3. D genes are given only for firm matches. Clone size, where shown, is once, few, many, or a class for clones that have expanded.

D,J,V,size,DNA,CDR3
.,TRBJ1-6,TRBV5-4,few,TGTGCCAGCAGCTTGGCGGGTGGTGGATATGGTAATAATTCACCCCTCCACTTT,CASSLAGGGYGNNSPLHF
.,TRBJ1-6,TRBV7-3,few,TGTGCCAGCAGGAGGGGGAGCTCCTATAATTCACCCCTCCACTTT,CASRRGSSYNSPLHF
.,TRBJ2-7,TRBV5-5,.,TGTGCCAGCAGCTTGGCCACGGGTACCTACGAGCAGTACTTC,CASSLATGTYEQYF
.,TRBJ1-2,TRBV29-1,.,TGCAGCGTCTCGACAGTCTATGGCTACACCTTC,CSVSTVYGYTF
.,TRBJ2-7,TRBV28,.,TGTGCCAGCAGTTTATTCACAGGGGGGGTACACGAGCAGTACTTC,CASSLFTGGVHEQYF
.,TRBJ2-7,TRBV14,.,TGTGCCAGCAGCCAAGTGTGGTCGTCGGGCGAGCAGTACTTC,CASSQVWSSGEQYF
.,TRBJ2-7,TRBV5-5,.,TGTGCCAGCAGCTTGTTGGACACCTATGAGGAGGAGCAGTACTTC,CASSLLDTYEEEQYF
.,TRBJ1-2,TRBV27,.,TGTGCCAGCAGTTCCCTCGAGTATGGCTACACCTTC,CASSSLEYGYTF
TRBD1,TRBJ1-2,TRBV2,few,TGTGCCAGCACTATTCCGGGACAGGGTTCCTATGGCTACACCTTC,CASTIPGQGSYGYTF
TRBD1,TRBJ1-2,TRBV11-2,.,TGTGCCAGCAGCTTAGATCGGACAGGGGGCGGGGGCTACACCTTC,CASSLDRTGGGGYTF
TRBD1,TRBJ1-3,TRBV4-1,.,TGCGCCAGCAGCCAAAACAGGGGCTCTGGAAACACCATATATTTT,CASSQNRGSGNTIYF
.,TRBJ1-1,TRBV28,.,TGTGCCAGCAGTTTAATGCGGAACACTGAAGCTTTCTTT,CASSLMRNTEAFF
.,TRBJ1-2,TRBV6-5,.,TGTGCCAGCTCGGGTTGGCGAGCCACTGGCTACACCTTC,CASSGWRATGYTF
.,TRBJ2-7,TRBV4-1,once,TGCGCCAGCAGCCAAAGGCCGGGGAGCTCCTACGAGCAGTACTTC,CASSQRPGSSYEQYF
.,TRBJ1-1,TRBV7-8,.,TGTGCCAGCAGCCCTTCTACCCTTACTGAAGCTTTCTTT,CASSPSTLTEAFF
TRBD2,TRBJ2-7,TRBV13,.,TGTGCCAGCAGCTTAAGAGGACTAGCTAGCTACGAGCAGTACTTC,CASSLRGLASYEQYF
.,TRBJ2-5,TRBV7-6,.,TGTGCCAGCAGCTTAGGTGACACCTTCCAAGAGACCCAGTACTTC,CASSLGDTFQETQYF
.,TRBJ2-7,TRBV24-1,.,TGTGCCACCAGTGATTTGTACAGGCTGAAGGACGAGCAGTACTTC,CATSDLYRLKDEQYF
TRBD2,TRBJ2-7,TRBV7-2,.,TGTGCCAGCAGCCTACTGGGCGGGAGGGCTTTATCCTACGAGCAGTACTTC,CASSLLGGRALSYEQYF
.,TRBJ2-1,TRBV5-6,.,TGTGCCAGCAGCTTCGTGGACTCTATCTACAATGAGCAGTTCTTC,CASSFVDSIYNEQFF
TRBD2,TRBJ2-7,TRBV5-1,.,TGCGCCAGCAGCTCCCGACTGGCAGCGGGAGAGAGCGAGCAGTACTTC,CASSSRLAAGESEQYF
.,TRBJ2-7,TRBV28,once,TGTGCCAGCAGTCCACGACGGGGAGCTTACGAGCAGTACTTC,CASSPRRGAYEQYF
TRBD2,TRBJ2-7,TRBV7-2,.,TGTGCCAGCAGTGGTAGCGGGGGCTACGAGCAGTACTTC,CASSGSGGYEQYF
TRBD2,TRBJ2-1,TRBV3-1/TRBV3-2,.,TGTGCCAGCAGCCAAGAGATAGCTAGCGGGAGCGGGAACTACAATGAGCAGTTCTTC,CASSQEIASGSGNYNEQFF
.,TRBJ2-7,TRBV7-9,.,TGTGCCAGCAGCAGGGACTTGAGAGATCAGTACTTC,CASSRDLRDQYF
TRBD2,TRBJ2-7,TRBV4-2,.,TGTGCCAGCAGCCAACCCTCACTAGCGGGGGGTTTCTACGAGCAGTACTTC,CASSQPSLAGGFYEQYF
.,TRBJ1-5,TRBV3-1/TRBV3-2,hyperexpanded,TGTGCCAGCAGCCAATCCCAGGGGCCGGCGCATCAGCCCCAGCATTTT,CASSQSQGPAHQPQHF
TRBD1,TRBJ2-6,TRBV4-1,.,TGCGCCAGCAGGGAGACAGGGACGGGGGCCAACGTCCTGACTTTC,CASRETGTGANVLTF
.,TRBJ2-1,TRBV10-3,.,TGTGCCATCCTGAGTAGCTCCTACAATGAGCAGTTCTTC,CAILSSSYNEQFF
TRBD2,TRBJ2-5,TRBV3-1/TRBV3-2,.,TGTGCCAGCAGCCAAGTCTGGTTGGCCGCGGGGGGCCAAGAGACCCAGTACTTC,CASSQVWLAAGGQETQYF
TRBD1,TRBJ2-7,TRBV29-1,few,TGCAGCGCTACCGGGACAGGGTACTACGAGCAGTACTTC,CSATGTGYYEQYF
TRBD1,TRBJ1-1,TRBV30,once,TGTGCCTGGAGCATGAGGACAGGACACCGAGCTTTCTTT,CAWSMRTGHRAFF
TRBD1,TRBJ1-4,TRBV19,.,TGTGCCAGTAAACAGGGGGGAGAAAAACTGTTTTTT,CASKQGGEKLFF
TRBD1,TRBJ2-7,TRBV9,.,TGTGCCAGCAGTTCAGGGACAGGGGGCAAGAACGAGCAGTACTTC,CASSSGTGGKNEQYF
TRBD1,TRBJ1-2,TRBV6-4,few,TGTGCCAGCAGTGACGAGGGGACAGCCTATGGCTACACCTTC,CASSDEGTAYGYTF
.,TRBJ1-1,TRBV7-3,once,TGTGCCAGCAGCTTATCTGCGGAAAACACTGAAGCTTTCTTT,CASSLSAENTEAFF